This TCR beta chain came from a study of T cells in Graves' hyperthyroidism and ophthalmopathy (dated by TCRdb to about 2019). Background on the whole study: Peripheral blood was sampled at the time of initial diagnosis, prior to any treatment. After sampling, hyperthyroidism patients received methimazole starting at 30 mg daily, and ophthalmopathy patients received high-dose intravenous methylprednisolone. Prospective prediction of ophthalmopathy was tested in an independent validation cohort of approximately 18 hyperthyroidism patients and 15 to 17 patients who later progressed to ophthalmopathy. To identify TCR V-J signatures that set the groups apart, the researchers used a discovery cohort of about a hundred patients, made up of about 44 with Graves' ophthalmopathy and 57 with stable Graves' hyperthyroidism. In addition, the study compared T-cell repertoires in thyroid tissue and in blood from about six Graves' hyperthyroidism patients. According to the paper, TCR Vbeta CDR3 sequencing was carried out on more than 120 peripheral blood samples, which came from fewer than 50 ophthalmopathy, around 74 hyperthyroidism and roughly 17 progressor patients. For training and testing, the 100 or so patients in the discovery cohort were randomly divided in a 7:3 ratio. The research as a whole found: A 13 V-J signature model separated ophthalmopathy from stable hyperthyroidism, with around 90% sensitivity and 81.08% specificity in cross-validation and 80%/75% in testing. Most expanded thyroid clonotypes (frequency above 0.001) were also detected in blood, a finding suggesting that blood repertoires may reflect thyroid immune responses. No statistical method was used to fix the sample size in advance, and group allocation was not hidden from the investigators. In validation, progression to ophthalmopathy was predicted by the model with 70% to 71% sensitivity and approximately 78% specificity, a median of roughly 6 months before onset.

Graves' hyperthyroidism was defined as stable when no progression to ophthalmopathy occurred over 18 months of follow-up. Hyperthyroidism patients were newly diagnosed, with disease duration under 2 months, and aged 18 to 65 years. Exclusion was applied to patients with uncontrolled infections, other autoimmune diseases, pregnancy or lactation. Diagnoses were based on clinical symptoms, serum thyroxine and TRAb, thyroid ultrasound and orbital computed tomography. PBMCs were isolated from approximately 10 ml of fresh peripheral blood by Ficoll-Paque density gradient centrifugation. Trizol reagent was used to extract total RNA, and RNA quality was then checked on an Agilent 2100 Bioanalyzer. About this clonotype: Its antigen remains undetermined. Base qualities are not recorded, but no much larger clone differs from it by a single base.

The TCR beta CDR3 regions were amplified from the RNA transcripts. The TCR CDR3 was subjected to a first round of RT-PCR using the HTBI primer set and the Qiagen OneStep RT-PCR kit. Libraries were constructed in a second round of multiplex PCR, after which size selection and purification were carried out. Paired-end sequencing of the libraries was performed with 100 bp reads on an Illumina HiSeq2000. In the authors' own workflow: Raw data were processed with SOAPnuke, discarding reads with adapters, uncalled bases, mean Phred below 15, or no exact constant-primer or identifier match. COPE v1.2.5 was used to merge high-quality paired reads, and clonotypes were defined as unique nucleotide sequences. Clonotypes were aligned to IMGT TRBV, TRBD and TRBJ reference segments using MiTCR v1.1. The analysis was restricted to V-J combinations with a frequency above 0.0001, which together covered 99% to 99.2% of the repertoires. A TCS score was defined as the ratio of F50 (clonal expansion) to E x V (chaos), with BLOSUM62-based TCRdist applied between CDR3 peptides within each V-J. Welch's t-statistics and random forest reduced roughly 530 V-J features to fewer than 15, which were used in a naive Bayes classifier (R e1071). The public sequencing data were trimmed at Q25 with fastp and processed into clonotypes with MiXCR by TCRdb, which kept only in-frame beta chains. Entries that share a CDR3 protein sequence are merged under the most common genes and DNA. The V and J calls were determined by TCRdb, not by the authors. Counted in this sample were under 400,000 distinct CDR3 sequences; roughly 25% of them appeared once. Clones ranked in the top ten supply more than 60% of the sample.

V and J are truncated by 4 bases and 4 bases respectively, leaving an intervening sequence of 20 bases. Its CDR3 holds 16 amino acids, cysteine through phenylalanine. Only the CDR3 DNA is retained, 48 bases long and in frame from the first base. Looking up the germline V gene (reference sequence) yields CDR1 SGHNT and CDR2 YYREEE. Sequenced input: blood. This chain joins TRBV5-4 to TRBJ2-5; no D segment can be confidently identified. This receptor was identified in a man between 45 and 60 years old with Graves' hyperthyroidism. The CDR3 loop reads CASSPDLAEEIETQYF. The DNA sequence is as follows: TGTGCCAGCAGCCCAGATTTAGCAGAGGAAATAGAGACCCAGTACTTC.